A selection of T cell receptor beta chains follows, all from one sample in a study of vaccination and CD4 T cells after COVID-19. TCRdb passed the PCR reads through MiXCR, listing each CDR3 protein once. The table shows about 20,000 distinct CDR3 sequences, with 26% occurring only once. For these TCRs, the target antigens are not known. Material: cultured CD4+ T cells from blood. The origin of the receptors is a human donor with COVID-19. Each CDR3 is given with its conserved first and last residue. The D gene is left open where the match is weak. Size tells how often a clone was seen (once, few, many) or the class of an expanded clone, and some rows leave it out.

v_call,j_call,clone_size,cdr3_length,d_call,cdr3_aa,cdr3_nt
TRBV2,TRBJ1-5,few,14,TRBD1,CASSRDRGNQPQHF,TGTGCCAGCAGCCGGGACAGGGGGAATCAGCCCCAGCATTTT
TRBV2,TRBJ1-1,.,15,TRBD1,CASRARQGSNTEAFF,TGTGCCAGCAGGGCGAGACAGGGCTCGAACACTGAAGCTTTCTTT
TRBV5-1,TRBJ2-5,once,14,.,CASSLQGTQETQYF,TGCGCCAGCAGCTTGCAGGGGACCCAAGAGACCCAGTACTTC
TRBV20-1,TRBJ1-2,few,13,TRBD1,CSADRVGGYGYTF,TGCAGTGCGGACAGGGTGGGGGGCTATGGCTACACCTTC
TRBV5-5,TRBJ1-1,few,13,.,CASSLAGGAEAFF,TGTGCCAGCAGCTTGGCGGGCGGCGCTGAAGCTTTCTTT
TRBV6-2/TRBV6-3,TRBJ1-5,few,13,.,CATCRDPNQPQHF,TGTGCCACCTGCAGAGATCCCAATCAGCCCCAGCATTTT
TRBV25-1,TRBJ1-1,.,15,.,CASRGQGSLNTEAFF,TGTGCCAGCAGAGGGCAGGGCTCGCTGAACACTGAAGCTTTCTTT
TRBV9,TRBJ1-2,few,14,TRBD1,CASSVATGGFGYTF,TGTGCCAGCAGCGTAGCTACAGGGGGCTTTGGCTACACCTTC
TRBV6-1,TRBJ2-1,.,13,.,CASSEQDSITNFF,TGTGCCAGCAGTGAACAGGACAGCATTACGAACTTTTTC
TRBV15,TRBJ1-1,few,16,.,CATSREGRQEGSEAFF,TGTGCCACCAGCAGAGAGGGGCGCCAGGAGGGATCTGAAGCTTTCTTT
TRBV9,TRBJ2-6,.,15,.,CASAGPFSGANVLTF,TGTGCCAGCGCGGGACCATTCTCTGGGGCCAACGTCCTGACTTTC
TRBV6-7,TRBJ2-1,.,15,TRBD2,CASSRPTSGHNEQFF,TGTGCCAGCAGCCGTCCGACTAGCGGACACAATGAGCAGTTCTTC
TRBV28,TRBJ1-6,few,16,.,CASSPQFQGWNSPLHF,TGTGCCAGCAGTCCCCAATTTCAGGGATGGAATTCACCCCTCCACTTT
TRBV27,TRBJ2-1,.,14,.,CASSLSAIDNEQFF,TGTGCCAGCAGTTTGTCCGCAATTGACAATGAGCAGTTCTTC